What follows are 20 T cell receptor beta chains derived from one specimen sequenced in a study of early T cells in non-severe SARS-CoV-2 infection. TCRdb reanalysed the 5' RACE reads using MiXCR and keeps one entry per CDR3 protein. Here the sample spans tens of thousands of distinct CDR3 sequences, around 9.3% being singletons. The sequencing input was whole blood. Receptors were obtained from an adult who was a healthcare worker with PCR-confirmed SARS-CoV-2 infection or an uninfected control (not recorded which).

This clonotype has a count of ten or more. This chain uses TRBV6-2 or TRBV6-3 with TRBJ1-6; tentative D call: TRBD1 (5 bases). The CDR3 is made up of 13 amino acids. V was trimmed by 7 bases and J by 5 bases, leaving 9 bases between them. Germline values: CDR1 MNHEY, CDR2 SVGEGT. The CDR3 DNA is TGTGCCAGCACTGGGGGAGATAATTCACCCCTCCACTTT. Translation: CASTGGDNSPLHF.

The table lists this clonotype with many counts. CDR3 nucleotides: TGCAGTGCCAGCAGGGTTGATTGGCCCCAGCATTTT. This encodes CSASRVDWPQHF. The chain recombines TRBV20-1 with TRBJ1-5; D possibly corresponds to TRBD1 (5 bases). Germline V gene sequence: CDR1 DFQATT, CDR2 SNEGSKA (reference sequence). CDR3 length: 12 amino acids. Trimming left V 6 bases short and J 9 bases short, with 15 bases between.

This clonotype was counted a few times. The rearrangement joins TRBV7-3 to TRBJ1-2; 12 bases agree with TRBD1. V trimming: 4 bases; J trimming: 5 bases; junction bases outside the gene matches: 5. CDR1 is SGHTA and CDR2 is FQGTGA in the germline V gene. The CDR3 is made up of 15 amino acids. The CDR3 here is CASSSPGQGAYGYTF. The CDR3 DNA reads TGTGCCAGCAGCTCACCGGGACAGGGGGCGTATGGCTACACCTTC.

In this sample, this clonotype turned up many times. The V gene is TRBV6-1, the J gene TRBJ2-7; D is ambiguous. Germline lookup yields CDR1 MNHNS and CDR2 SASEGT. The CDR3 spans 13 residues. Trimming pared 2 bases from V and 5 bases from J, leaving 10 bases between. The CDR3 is CASSELVLHEQYF. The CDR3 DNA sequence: TGTGCCAGCAGTGAATTAGTGTTACACGAGCAGTACTTC.

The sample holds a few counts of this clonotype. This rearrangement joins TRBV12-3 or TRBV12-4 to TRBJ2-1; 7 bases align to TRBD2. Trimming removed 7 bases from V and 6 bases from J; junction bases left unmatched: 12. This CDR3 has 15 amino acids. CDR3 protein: CASTPGPGGFNEQFF. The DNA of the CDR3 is TGTGCCAGCACCCCCGGGCCGGGAGGATTCAATGAGCAGTTCTTC.

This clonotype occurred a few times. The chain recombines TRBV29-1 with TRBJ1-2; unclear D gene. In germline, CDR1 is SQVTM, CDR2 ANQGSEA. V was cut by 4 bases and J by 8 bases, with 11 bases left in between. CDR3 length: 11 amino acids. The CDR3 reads CSVVHPRGYTF. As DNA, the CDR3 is TGCAGCGTTGTTCACCCCAGGGGCTACACCTTC.

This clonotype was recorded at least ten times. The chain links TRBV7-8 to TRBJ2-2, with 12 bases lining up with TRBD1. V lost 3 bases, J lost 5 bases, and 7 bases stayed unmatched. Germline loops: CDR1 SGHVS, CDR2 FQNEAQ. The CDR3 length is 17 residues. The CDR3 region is CASSFPGQGASTGELFF. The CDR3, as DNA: TGTGCCAGCAGCTTTCCGGGACAGGGGGCGTCGACCGGGGAGCTGTTTTTT.

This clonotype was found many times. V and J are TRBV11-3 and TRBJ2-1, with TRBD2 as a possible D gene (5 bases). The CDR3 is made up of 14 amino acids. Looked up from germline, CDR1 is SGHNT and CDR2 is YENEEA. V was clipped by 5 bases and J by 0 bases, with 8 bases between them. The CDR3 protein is CASSPGISYNEQFF. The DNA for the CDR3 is TGTGCCAGCAGCCCCGGGATCTCCTACAATGAGCAGTTCTTC.

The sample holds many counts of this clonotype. The CDR3 loop is CASSLGQSYNEQFF. CDR3 in DNA: TGTGCCAGCAGCTTAGGACAGTCCTACAATGAGCAGTTCTTC. V usage is TRBV7-3 and J usage is TRBJ2-1; TRBD1 might be the D (6 bases). V lost 2 bases, J lost 1 base, and 6 bases lay in between. The CDR3 consists of 14 residues. Germline-derived CDR1 and CDR2 are SGHTA and FQGTGA.

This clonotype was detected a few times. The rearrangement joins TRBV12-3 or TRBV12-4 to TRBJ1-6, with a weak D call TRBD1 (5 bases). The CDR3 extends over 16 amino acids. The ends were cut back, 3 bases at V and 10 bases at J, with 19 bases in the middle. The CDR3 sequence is CASSFDSWAESSPLHF. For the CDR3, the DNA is TGTGCCAGCAGTTTTGACAGCTGGGCGGAATCGTCACCCCTCCACTTT.

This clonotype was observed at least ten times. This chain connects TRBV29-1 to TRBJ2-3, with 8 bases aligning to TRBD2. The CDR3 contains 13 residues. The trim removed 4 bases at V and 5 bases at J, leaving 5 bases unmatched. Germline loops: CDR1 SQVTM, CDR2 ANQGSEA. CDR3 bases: TGCAGCGTTGGAGGGGCGGGGGGAGATACGCAGTATTTT. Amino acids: CSVGGAGGDTQYF.

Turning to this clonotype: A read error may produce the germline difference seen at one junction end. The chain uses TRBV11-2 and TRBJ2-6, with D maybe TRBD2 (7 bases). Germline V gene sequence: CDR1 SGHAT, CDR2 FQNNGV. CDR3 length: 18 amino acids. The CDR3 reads CANSLTRGLSNGANVLTF. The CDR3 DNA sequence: TGTGCCAACAGCTTAACGCGGGGGCTTTCTAATGGGGCCAACGTCCTGACTTTC.

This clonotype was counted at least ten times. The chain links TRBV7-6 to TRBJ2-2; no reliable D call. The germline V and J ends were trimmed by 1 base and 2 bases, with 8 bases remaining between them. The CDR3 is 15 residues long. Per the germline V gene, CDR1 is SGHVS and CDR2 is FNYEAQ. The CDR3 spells CASSLVVSNTGELFF. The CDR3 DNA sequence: TGTGCCAGCAGCTTAGTGGTTTCTAACACCGGGGAGCTGTTTTTT.

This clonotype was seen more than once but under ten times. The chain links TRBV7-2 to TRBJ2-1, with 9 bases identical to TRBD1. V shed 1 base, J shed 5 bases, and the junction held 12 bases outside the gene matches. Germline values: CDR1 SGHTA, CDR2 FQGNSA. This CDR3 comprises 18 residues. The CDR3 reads CASSLVGQGLGEHNEQFF. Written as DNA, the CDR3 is TGTGCCAGCAGCTTAGTGGGACAGGGCCTGGGGGAACACAATGAGCAGTTCTTC.

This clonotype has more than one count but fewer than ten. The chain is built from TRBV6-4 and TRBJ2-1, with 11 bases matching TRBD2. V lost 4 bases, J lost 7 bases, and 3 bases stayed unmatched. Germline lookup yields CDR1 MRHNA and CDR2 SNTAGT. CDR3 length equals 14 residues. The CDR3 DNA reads TGTGCCAGCAGTGGCCTAGCGGGAGGTAATGAGCAGTTCTTC. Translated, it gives CASSGLAGGNEQFF.

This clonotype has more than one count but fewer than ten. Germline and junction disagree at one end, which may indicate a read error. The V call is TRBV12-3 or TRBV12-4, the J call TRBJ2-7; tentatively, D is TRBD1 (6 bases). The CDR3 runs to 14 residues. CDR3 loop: CASRRSGLDSKCHF. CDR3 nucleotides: TGTGCCAGCAGGAGAAGTGGACTGGACAGCAAATGCCACTTC.

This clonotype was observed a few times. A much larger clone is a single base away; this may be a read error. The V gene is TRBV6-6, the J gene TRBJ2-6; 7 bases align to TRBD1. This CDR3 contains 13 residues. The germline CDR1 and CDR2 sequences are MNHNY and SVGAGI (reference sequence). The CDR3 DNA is TGTGTCAGCAGACAGGGTGGGGCCAACGTCCTGACTTTC. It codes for CVSRQGGANVLTF.

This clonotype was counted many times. The CDR3 DNA reads TGTGCCAGCAGTTTACGGAGCAATCAGCCCCAGCATTTT. Amino acid sequence: CASSLRSNQPQHF. The genes are TRBV12-3 or TRBV12-4 and TRBJ1-5, with no clear D. The CDR3 contains 13 residues. V shed 2 bases and J shed 1 base, with 3 bases lying between them.

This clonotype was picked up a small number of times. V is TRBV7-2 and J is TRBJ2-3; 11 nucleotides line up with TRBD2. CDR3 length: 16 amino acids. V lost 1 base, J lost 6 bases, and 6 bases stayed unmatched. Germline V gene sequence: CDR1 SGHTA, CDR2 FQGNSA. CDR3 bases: TGTGCCAGCAGCTTAGGAGGGACTAGCGGAGGTGATACGCAGTATTTT. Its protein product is CASSLGGTSGGDTQYF.

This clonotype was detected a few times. The CDR3 spells CASSLGHRTQKNEQFF. As DNA, the CDR3 is TGTGCCAGCAGCTTAGGGCACCGGACCCAAAAGAATGAGCAGTTCTTC. The rearrangement links TRBV11-2 to TRBJ2-1; no clear D gene. From germline, CDR1 is SGHAT and CDR2 FQNNGV. The V end was cut by 1 base, the J end by 7 bases, with 17 bases between. This CDR3 spans 16 amino acids.